Listed below are T cell receptor beta chains from one sample, sequenced in a study of CD8+ T cells in alopecia areata. The assay was immunoSEQ multiplex PCR, and TCRdb's table has in-frame clones only and misses some. The table lists some 200,000 clones, around 57% of them singletons. Specimen: CD4+ T cells sorted from blood, collected at week 4, from a patient treated with tofacitinib. The origin of the receptors is a human donor with alopecia areata. Both conserved end residues are part of each CDR3. D genes are given only for firm matches. The size of a clone is reported for some rows only, either as once, few or many, or as a class for expanded clones.

v_gene	abundance	d_gene	j_gene	CDR3aa	CDR3nt
TRBV5-6	-	-	TRBJ1-3	CASSPRESGNTIYF	TGTGCCAGCAGCCCTAGGGAATCTGGAAACACCATATATTTT
TRBV29-1	-	-	TRBJ2-1	CSVQAFHYNEQFF	TGCAGCGTTCAAGCATTCCACTACAATGAGCAGTTCTTC
TRBV2	few	-	TRBJ2-3	CASSLSGDTQYF	TGTGCCAGCAGTCTTAGTGGAGATACGCAGTATTTT
TRBV29-1	-	-	TRBJ2-7	CSVEGIHYEQYF	TGCAGCGTTGAAGGGATCCACTACGAGCAGTACTTC
TRBV6-5	-	-	TRBJ2-1	CASSPAIGPEQFF	TGTGCCAGCAGCCCAGCTATAGGTCCTGAGCAGTTCTTC
TRBV15	-	-	TRBJ1-6	CATSRDQGGSPLHF	TGTGCCACCAGCAGAGATCAGGGTGGCTCACCCCTCCACTTT
TRBV25-1	-	-	TRBJ2-5	CASSDVSAETQYF	TGTGCCAGCAGTGATGTCTCGGCGGAGACCCAGTACTTC
TRBV29-1	once	-	TRBJ2-1	CSVLLRDPNEGEQFF	TGCAGCGTGCTACTCCGGGACCCTAACGAGGGTGAGCAGTTCTTC
TRBV10-3	-	TRBD1	TRBJ1-2	CAISESSPGQHGYTF	TGTGCCATCAGTGAGTCGTCCCCGGGACAGCATGGCTACACCTTC
TRBV7-2	-	-	TRBJ2-2	CASSYAGIIGELFF	TGTGCCAGCAGTTACGCCGGGATTATCGGGGAGCTGTTTTTT
TRBV4-3	once	-	TRBJ1-2	CASSQGRLGSGYTF	TGCGCCAGCAGCCAGGGCAGGCTTGGAAGTGGCTACACCTTC
TRBV30	-	-	TRBJ2-7	CAWGTWTAIRGQYF	TGTGCCTGGGGTACTTGGACAGCCATACGAGGGCAGTACTTC
TRBV29-1	-	-	TRBJ2-1	CSVAKSLRNEQFF	TGCAGCGTTGCAAAAAGTCTACGGAATGAGCAGTTCTTC
TRBV7-2	-	-	TRBJ2-2	CASSLAATTNTGELFF	TGTGCCAGCAGCTTAGCAGCTACTACGAACACCGGGGAGCTGTTTTTT
TRBV7-2	-	TRBD2	TRBJ2-1	CASSLEGLAGVSYNEQFF	TGTGCCAGCAGCTTAGAGGGACTAGCGGGGGTCTCCTACAATGAGCAGTTCTTC
TRBV27	-	-	TRBJ2-7	CASSLNDKTEQYF	TGTGCCAGCAGTTTAAACGACAAGACCGAGCAGTACTTC
TRBV6-1	few	TRBD1	TRBJ2-7	CASTRGLPEQYF	TGTGCCAGCACGAGGGGGCTTCCTGAGCAGTACTTC
TRBV5-6	-	TRBD1	TRBJ2-4	CASSPRTGVNIQYF	TGTGCCAGCAGCCCAAGGACAGGGGTGAACATTCAGTACTTC
TRBV29-1	once	TRBD1	TRBJ1-2	CSEGTGGGGYTF	TGCAGCGAAGGGACAGGGGGCGGTGGCTACACCTTC
TRBV5-6	few	TRBD1	TRBJ2-3	CASSFRTGRTDTQYF	TGTGCCAGCAGCTTTAGGACAGGGCGCACAGATACGCAGTATTTT